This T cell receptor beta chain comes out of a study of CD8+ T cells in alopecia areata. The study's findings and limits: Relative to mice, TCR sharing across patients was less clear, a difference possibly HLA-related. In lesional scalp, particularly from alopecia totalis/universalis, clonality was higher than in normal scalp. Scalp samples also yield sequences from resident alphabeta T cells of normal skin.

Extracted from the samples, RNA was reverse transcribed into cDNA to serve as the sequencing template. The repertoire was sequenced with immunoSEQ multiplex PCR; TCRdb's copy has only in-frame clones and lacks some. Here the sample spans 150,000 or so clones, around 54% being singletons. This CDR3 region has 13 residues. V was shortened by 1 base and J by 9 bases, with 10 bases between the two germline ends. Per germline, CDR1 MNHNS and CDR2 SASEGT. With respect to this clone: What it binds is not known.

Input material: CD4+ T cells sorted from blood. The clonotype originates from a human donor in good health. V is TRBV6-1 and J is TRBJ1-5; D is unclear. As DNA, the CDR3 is TGTGCCAGCAGTGAAGGGCGGCAGCGGCCCCAGCATTTT. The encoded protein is CASSEGRQRPQHF.